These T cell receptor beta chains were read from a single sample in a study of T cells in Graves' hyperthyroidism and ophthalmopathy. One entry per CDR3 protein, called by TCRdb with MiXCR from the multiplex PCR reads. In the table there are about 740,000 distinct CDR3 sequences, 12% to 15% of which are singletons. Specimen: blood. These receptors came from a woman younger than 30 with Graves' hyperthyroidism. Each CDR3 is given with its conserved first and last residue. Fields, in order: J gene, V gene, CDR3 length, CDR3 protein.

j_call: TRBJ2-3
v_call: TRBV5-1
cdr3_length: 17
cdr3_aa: CASSPRTSGSVTDTQYF

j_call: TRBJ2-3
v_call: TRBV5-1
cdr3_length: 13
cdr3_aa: CASYSQLGDTQYF

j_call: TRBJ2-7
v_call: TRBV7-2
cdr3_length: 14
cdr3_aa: CASSFWTGTYEQYF

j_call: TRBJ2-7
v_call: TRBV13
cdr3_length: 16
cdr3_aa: CASSPLRQGSGHEQYF

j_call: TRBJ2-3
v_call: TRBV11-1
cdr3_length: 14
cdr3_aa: CASRADRGSGTQYF

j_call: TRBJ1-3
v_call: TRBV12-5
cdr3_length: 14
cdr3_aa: CASGTGTPGNTIYF

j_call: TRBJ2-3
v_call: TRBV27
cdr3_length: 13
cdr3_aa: CATGTRAPDTQYF

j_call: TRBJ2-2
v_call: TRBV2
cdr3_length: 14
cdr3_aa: CASRMGLGTGELFF

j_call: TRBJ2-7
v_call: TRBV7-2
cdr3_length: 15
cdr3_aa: CASSLSSGLLYEQYF

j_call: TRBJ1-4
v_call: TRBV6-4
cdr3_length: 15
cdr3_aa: CASSDPVGGREKLFF

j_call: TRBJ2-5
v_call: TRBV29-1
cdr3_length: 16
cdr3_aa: CSVEDLWGTGRETQYF

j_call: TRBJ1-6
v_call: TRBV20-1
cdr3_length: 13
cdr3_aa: CSARRGANSPLHF

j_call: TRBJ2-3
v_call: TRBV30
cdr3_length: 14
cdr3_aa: CALNSGLGTDTQYF

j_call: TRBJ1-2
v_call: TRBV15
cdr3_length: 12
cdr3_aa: CATSGTAYGYTF

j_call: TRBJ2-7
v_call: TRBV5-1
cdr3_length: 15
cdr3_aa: CASSLSLASYYEQYF

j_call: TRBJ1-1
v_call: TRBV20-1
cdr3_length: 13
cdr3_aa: CSARDYPAREAFF

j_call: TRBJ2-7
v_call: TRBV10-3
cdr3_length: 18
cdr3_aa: CAISDPGLAGGPRYEQYF

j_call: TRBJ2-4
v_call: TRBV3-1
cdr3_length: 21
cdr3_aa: CASSILIPGTSGNLAKNIQYF

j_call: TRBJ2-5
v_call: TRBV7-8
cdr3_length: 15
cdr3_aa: CASTLKRRVQETQYF

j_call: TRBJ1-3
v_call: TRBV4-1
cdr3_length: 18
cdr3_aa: CASSQGSVRGIAGNTIYF

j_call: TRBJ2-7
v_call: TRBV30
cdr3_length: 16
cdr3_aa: CAWSAGRLAGAYEQYF

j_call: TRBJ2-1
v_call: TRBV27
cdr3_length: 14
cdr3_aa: CASGRVKSYNEQFF

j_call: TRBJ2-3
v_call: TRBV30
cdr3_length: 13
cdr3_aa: CAWIRAAGAPQYF

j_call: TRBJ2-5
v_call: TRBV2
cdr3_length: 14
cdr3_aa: CASSAPLVRETQYF

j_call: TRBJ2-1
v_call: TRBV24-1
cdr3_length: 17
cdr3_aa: CATSDLPDRGRDNEQFF

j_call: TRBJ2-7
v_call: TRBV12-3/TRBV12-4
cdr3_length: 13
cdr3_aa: CASSQTGFYEQYF

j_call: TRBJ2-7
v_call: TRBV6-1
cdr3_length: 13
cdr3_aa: CASRPPIEYEQYF

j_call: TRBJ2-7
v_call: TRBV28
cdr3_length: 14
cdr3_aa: CASSPGPRKYEQYF

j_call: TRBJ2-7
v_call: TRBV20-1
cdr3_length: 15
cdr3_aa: CSARGGGTPGYEQYF

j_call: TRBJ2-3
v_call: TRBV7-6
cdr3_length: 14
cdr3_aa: CASSLDSRWDTQYF

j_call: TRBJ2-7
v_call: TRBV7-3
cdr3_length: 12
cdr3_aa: CANRTGGYEQYF

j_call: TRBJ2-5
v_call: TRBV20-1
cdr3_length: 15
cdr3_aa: CSARDGKEVQETQYF

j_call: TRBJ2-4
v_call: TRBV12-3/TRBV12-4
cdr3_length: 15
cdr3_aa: CASSLTGKVKNIQYF

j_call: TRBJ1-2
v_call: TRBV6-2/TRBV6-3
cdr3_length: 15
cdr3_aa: CASSSPTRVNYGYTF

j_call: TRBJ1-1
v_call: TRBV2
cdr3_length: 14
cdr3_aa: CASTKTGGQTEAFF

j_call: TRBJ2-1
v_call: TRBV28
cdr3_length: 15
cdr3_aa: CASSLKGISYNEQFF

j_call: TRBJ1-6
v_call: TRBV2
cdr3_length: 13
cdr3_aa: CASTWDSPSPLHF

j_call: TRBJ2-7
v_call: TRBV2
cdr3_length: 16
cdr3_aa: CASTMERRGSSYEQYF

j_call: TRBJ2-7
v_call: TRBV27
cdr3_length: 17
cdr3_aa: CASSLFSGQGITYEQYF

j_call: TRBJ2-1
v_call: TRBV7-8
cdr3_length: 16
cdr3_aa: CASRSRDRESYNEQFF

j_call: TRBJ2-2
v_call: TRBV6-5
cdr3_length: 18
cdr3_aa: CASSLRGTSGSIHGELFF

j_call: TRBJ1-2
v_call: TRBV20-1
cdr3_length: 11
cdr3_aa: CSARSAYGYTF

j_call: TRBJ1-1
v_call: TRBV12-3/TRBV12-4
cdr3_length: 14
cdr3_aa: CASGGLFPNTEAFF

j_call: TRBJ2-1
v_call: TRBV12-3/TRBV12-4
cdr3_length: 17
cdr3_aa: CASRRETGGVSYNEQFF

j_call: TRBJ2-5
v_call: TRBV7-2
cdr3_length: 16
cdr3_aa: CASSIGGRGNQETQYF

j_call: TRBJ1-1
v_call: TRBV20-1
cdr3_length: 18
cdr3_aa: CSARRRSGTGTGYTEAFF

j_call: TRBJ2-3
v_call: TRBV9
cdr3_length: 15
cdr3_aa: CASSEGSGGHGTQYF

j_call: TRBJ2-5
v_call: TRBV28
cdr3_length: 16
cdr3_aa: CASSSPTWGSQETQYF